In this sample, the clone carrying this TCR beta chain turned up once. Its antigen is unidentified. Germline assignment: CDR1 MNHEY and CDR2 SVGAGI. The CDR3 sequence is 14 residues long. Trimming cost V 2 bases and J 2 bases, with 10 bases left between them. The data were taken from a study of cytomegalovirus exposure and HLA in healthy donors. Study conclusions and caveats: Upon later analysis, TCR association rates were observed to vary by HLA locus, being highest for DRB1 and lowest for HLA-C.

The primer mix had 60 Vbeta and 13 Jbeta primers. Only in-frame clones appear in the TCRdb table, and some are missing; sequencing was by immunoSEQ multiplex PCR. The top ten clones hold less than 1.1% of a sample with approximately 110,000 clones, 80% to 90% of them seen once. Sequencing input: PBMCs. The chain links TRBV6-5 to TRBJ2-7; TRBD2 is a possible D gene (6 bases). The source of this sequence is a woman in her twenties or thirties in good health and CMV-seronegative. CDR3 in amino acids: CASSYGREAYEQYF. CDR3 in DNA: TGTGCCAGCAGTTACGGCAGGGAGGCCTACGAGCAGTACTTC.